The source of this T cell receptor beta chain is a study of T cell repertoires in cytomegalovirus infection. Whole-study context: Indications came from public TCR beta signatures; they pointed to CMV infection and to a matching HLA type.

This clonotype was counted only a few times. Its antigen is currently unknown. One end of the junction does not line up with germline, which may come from a read error. General study results and limits: Cumulative frequency of public TCR beta families picked out carriers of CMV plus the relevant HLA. Within the response measured ex vivo, HLA-C-restricted CMV-specific TCR beta clonotypes were dominant.

The CDR3 spans 15 residues. Germline V gene sequence: CDR1 SEHNR, CDR2 FQNEAQ (reference sequence). TCRdb reanalysed the reads using MiXCR and keeps one entry per CDR3 protein. The sample holds under 250,000 distinct CDR3 sequences, about 12% seen once. The sequenced material came from PBMCs. The TCR sequence derives from a human donor in good health (CMV status not recorded). Some clones in this sample may be carry-over from other donors' samples. The V call is TRBV7-9, the J call TRBJ2-5, with 8 bases aligning to TRBD1. The CDR3 reads CASSIAGTGQETQYF. The CDR3 DNA reads TGTGCCAGCAGCATAGCCGGGACAGGCCAAGAGACCCAGTACTTC.